This section outlines one T cell receptor beta chain sequence together with its context. Sequencing used immunoSEQ multiplex PCR; TCRdb keeps in-frame clones, though not all of them. Found here are roughly 430,000 clones, 70% to 90% of them singletons; the top ten hold about 2.1%. This sample was taken from a study of blood T cell repertoires in COVID-19. Across the whole study: Sites in the United States, Italy and Spain provided acute and convalescent COVID-19 samples.

The J segment lost 0 bases and the V segment lost 0 bases, leaving 6 bases of the junction unmatched. Germline V gives CDR1 SNHLY, CDR2 FYNNEI. The CDR3 is made up of 17 amino acids. Residents of under 25 US areas, aged roughly 18 to 89 years, made up the participants. The source material was PBMCs or T cells enriched from blood (not recorded which). The TCR comes from a woman between 40 and 50 years old with acute COVID-19. The V and J genes are TRBV2 and TRBJ2-7; TRBD2 aligns across 9 bases. The CDR3 sequence is CASSEALAAGGSYEQYF. CDR3 nucleotide sequence: TGTGCCAGCAGTGAAGCGCTTGCAGCGGGGGGCTCCTACGAGCAGTACTTC.